Shown below are 17 T cell receptor beta chains from a single sample sequenced in a study of cytotoxic CD8 clonotypes in ibrutinib-treated CLL. Data came from immunoSEQ multiplex PCR; TCRdb stores just in-frame clones and leaves some out. Here the sample spans 13,000 to 15,000 clones, approximately 48% being singletons. The sequences come from PBMCs, collected at a 24-month disease-progression time point, from a patient treated with ibrutinib. The source of these receptors is a human donor with chronic lymphocytic leukemia.

This clone appeared a few times. The chain uses TRBV29-1 and TRBJ2-7; TRBD2 matches 9 bases. The V gene's germline CDR1 is SQVTM and CDR2 ANQGSEA. J gave up 4 bases and V 3 bases, and 7 bases lay outside the gene matches. This CDR3 has 14 amino acids. The CDR3 DNA is TGCAGCGTTGAGATTAGCGGGAGTAGATACGAGCAGTACTTC. Protein product: CSVEISGSRYEQYF.

V and J are TRBV29-1 and TRBJ2-5; the D gene is possibly TRBD1 (5 bases). V was clipped by 8 bases and J by 2 bases, with 18 bases between them. Looked up from germline, CDR1 is SQVTM and CDR2 is ANQGSEA. CDR3 length: 14 residues. The CDR3, as DNA: TGCAGCCTCAAAGAGACAGCAAATCAAGAGACCCAGTACTTC. This sequence encodes CSLKETANQETQYF.

The rearrangement uses TRBV7-9 and TRBJ2-3; weak D call: TRBD2 (5 bases). Germline V gene sequence: CDR1 SEHNR, CDR2 FQNEAQ (reference sequence). The CDR3 sequence is 16 residues long. Trimming took 5 bases from V and 4 from J, leaving 19 bases between them. The CDR3 DNA is TGTGCCAGCAGCGCGAGGGCCGTTGGTAGGGCAGATACGCAGTATTTT. It encodes CASSARAVGRADTQYF.

This rearrangement joins TRBV9 to TRBJ1-6; the D gene is possibly TRBD1 (6 bases). Germline values: CDR1 SGDLS, CDR2 YYNGEE. The CDR3 has 17 residues. V dropped 0 bases and J dropped 7 bases, with 17 bases sitting between them. CDR3 region: CASSVGVHRELNSPLHF. In DNA, the CDR3 is TGTGCCAGCAGCGTAGGGGTCCACAGGGAGTTAAATTCACCCCTCCACTTT. The complete variable domain, with remaining parts taken from reference TRBV9 and TRBJ1-6, reads DSGVTQTPKHLITATGQRVTLRCSPRSGDLSVYWYQQSLDQGLQFLIQYYNGEERAKGNILERFSAQQFPDLHSELNLSSLELGDSALYFCASSVGVHRELNSPLHFGNGTRLTVT.

This clone was seen a few times. V gene TRBV28 combines with J gene TRBJ1-2; 7 nucleotides align to TRBD1. The CDR3 is 13 residues long. Per germline, CDR1 MDHEN and CDR2 SYDVKM. The ends lost 6 bases at V and 6 bases at J; junction bases unmatched: 7. CDR3 sequence (DNA): TGTGCCAGCAGCTCCGGGACAGTTGATGGCTACACCTTC. This encodes CASSSGTVDGYTF.

The V and J genes are TRBV2 and TRBJ2-1; 9 nucleotides align to TRBD2. Germline CDR1 is SNHLY and CDR2 is FYNNEI. Unmatched junction bases numbered 8, after V lost 9 bases and J lost 2 bases. The CDR3 consists of 15 residues. The CDR3 DNA reads TGTGCCAGGGAAGCCGTAGCGGGGGCCTACAATGAGCAGTTCTTC. Translating it yields CAREAVAGAYNEQFF. Supplemented by reference TRBV2 and TRBJ2-1, the full variable domain reads EPEVTQTPSHQVTQMGQEVILRCVPISNHLYFYWYRQILGQKVEFLVSFYNNEISEKSEIFDDQFSVERPDGSNFTLKIRSTKLEDSAMYFCAREAVAGAYNEQFFGPGTRLTVL.

This clone was seen only a few times. This rearrangement joins TRBV4-1 to TRBJ2-7; D might be TRBD1 or TRBD2, each matching 6 bases. The CDR3 covers 17 residues. The ends were cut back, 4 bases at V and 0 bases at J, with 19 bases in the middle. Germline lookup yields CDR1 MGHRA and CDR2 YSYEKL. For the CDR3, the DNA is TGCGCCAGCAGCCGAAACACCGGGGGCTTTAGCTCCTACGAGCAGTACTTC. Translation: CASSRNTGGFSSYEQYF.

This clone came up a few times. CDR3 coding DNA: TGTGCCAGCAGCCCAGGGGGGTCCGACAATCAGCCCCAGCATTTT. Encoded protein: CASSPGGSDNQPQHF. The gene calls are TRBV7-9 and TRBJ1-5; TRBD1 agrees at 7 bases. CDR3 size: 15 residues. The V and J ends lost 5 bases and 3 bases, in that order; junction bases with no gene match: 7. Germline V gene sequence: CDR1 SEHNR, CDR2 FQNEAQ (reference sequence).

The chain is built from TRBV18 and TRBJ1-1; tentatively, D is TRBD1 (6 bases). V lost 3 bases and J lost 7, with 15 bases in between. CDR3 length: 14 amino acids. Germline V gene lookup returns CDR1 KGHSH and CDR2 LQKENI. The CDR3 protein is CASSPQQGLDEAFF. The CDR3, as DNA: TGTGCCAGCTCACCGCAACAGGGTCTTGATGAAGCTTTCTTT.

This chain uses TRBV7-9 with TRBJ1-2, with TRBD1 identical over 8 bases. The junction had 8 bases not matched to a gene; V was cut back by 3 bases and J by 5 bases. Germline V gives CDR1 SEHNR, CDR2 FQNEAQ (reference sequence). The CDR3 has 15 residues. The CDR3, as DNA: TGTGCCAGCAGCTTCCGGGACAGGTCCCTTTATGGCTACACCTTC. Protein: CASSFRDRSLYGYTF.

The chain links TRBV27 to TRBJ2-3, with D tentatively TRBD2 (6 bases). The CDR3 runs to 15 residues. Germline V CDR1 and CDR2: MNHEY, SMNVEV (reference sequence). The V end was cut by 6 bases, the J end by 2 bases, with 15 bases between. The CDR3 region has the DNA TGTGCCAGCAGGGCCTTAGCGGACCCCACAGATACGCAGTATTTT. Translated: CASRALADPTDTQYF.

This clone was counted a single time. The chain has TRBV29-1 and TRBJ1-5; TRBD1 is a possible D gene (5 bases). V lost 6 bases and J lost 0, with 12 bases in between. Germline CDR1 SQVTM, CDR2 ANQGSEA. This CDR3 has 14 amino acids. The CDR3 region is CSVRGVYSNQPQHF. The CDR3 coding sequence is TGCAGCGTGCGGGGCGTATATAGCAATCAGCCCCAGCATTTT. Using reference TRBV29-1 and TRBJ1-5 for the parts outside the CDR3, the full variable domain is SAVISQKPSRDICQRGTSLTIQCQVDSQVTMMFWYRQQPGQSLTLIATANQGSEATYESGFVIDKFPISRPNLTFSTLTVSNMSPEDSSIYLCSVRGVYSNQPQHFGDGTRLSIL.

This chain uses TRBV19 with TRBJ2-3; D possibly matches TRBD1 or TRBD2 (6 bases each). The CDR3 spans 17 residues. In germline, CDR1 is LNHDA, CDR2 SQIVND (reference sequence). The V end was cut by 5 bases, the J end by 1 base, with 19 bases between. CDR3 in amino acids: CASSARVGGRGTDTQYF. The CDR3, as DNA: TGTGCCAGTAGTGCCCGGGTTGGGGGGCGCGGCACAGATACGCAGTATTTT. Based on the CDR3 plus reference TRBV19 and TRBJ2-3, the full variable domain is DGGITQSPKYLFRKEGQNVTLSCEQNLNHDAMYWYRQDPGQGLRLIYYSQIVNDFQKGDIAEGYSVSREKKESFPLTVTSAQKNPTAFYLCASSARVGGRGTDTQYFGPGTRLTVL.

This chain uses TRBV7-9 with TRBJ2-7; 11 bases match TRBD2. Germline values: CDR1 SEHNR, CDR2 FQNEAQ (reference sequence). The ends lost 5 bases at V and 5 bases at J; junction bases unmatched: 5. The CDR3 sequence is 14 residues long. DNA of the CDR3: TGTGCCAGCAGCGTGATAGCGGGAGGGGACGAGCAGTACTTC. Its protein product is CASSVIAGGDEQYF.

The rearrangement links TRBV20-1 to TRBJ2-5; a possible D gene is TRBD1 (5 bases). The CDR3 covers 11 residues. V lost 7 bases and J 7 bases, leaving 13 bases between the germline ends. Germline CDR1 and CDR2: DFQATT and SNEGSKA (reference sequence). CDR3 nucleotides: TGCAGTGTAAGGGGATCTCTGACCCAGTACTTC. Its protein is CSVRGSLTQYF.

In this sample, this clone turned up a few times. CDR3 in amino acids: CASRGTDRDYQPQHF. The DNA of the CDR3 is TGTGCCAGCCGTGGGACCGACAGGGACTATCAGCCCCAGCATTTT. The chain combines TRBV6-1 with TRBJ1-5; 7 positions match TRBD1. V lost 8 bases to trimming and J lost 5 bases; unmatched junction nucleotides: 12. CDR1 is MNHNS, CDR2 SASEGT, per germline. This CDR3 contains 15 residues.

In this sample, this clone is medium-sized. The DNA for the CDR3 is TGTGCCAGCAGCCCGTTAGCGGCCCTCACAGATACGCAGTATTTT. It specifies CASSPLAALTDTQYF. V and J are TRBV7-9 and TRBJ2-3, with a possible D match to TRBD2 (6 bases). The CDR3 covers 15 residues. Trimming pared 5 bases from V and 2 bases from J, leaving 14 bases between. Germline-derived CDR1 and CDR2 are SEHNR and FQNEAQ (reference sequence).